The clone carrying this T cell receptor (beta chain) was detected many times. Its antigen remains unknown. These data belong to a study of CD8+CD57+ T cells in acquired aplastic anemia. The V and J ends lost 4 bases and 0 bases respectively, with 19 bases between them. Per germline, CDR1 DFQATT and CDR2 SNEGSKA (reference sequence). The length of the CDR3 is 17 residues. The use of genomic DNA as template underpinned the TCR beta VDJ and CDR3 profiling. Each CDR3 protein is one row after TCRdb ran MiXCR on the reads. This table holds tens of thousands of distinct CDR3 sequences, less than 65% found once. Study findings and constraints: Both patients and controls carried the same twenty-nine CD8+ CDR3 sequences. No significant difference in CD8+ Simpson's diversity was found between patients and controls.

The sequence derives from a human donor in good health, serving as a control. The sequenced sample was sorted CD4+, CD8+, or CD8+CD57+ T cells (not recorded which) from PBMCs. The chain joins TRBV20-1 to TRBJ1-3; the D gene is possibly TRBD1 (6 bases). CDR3 coding DNA: TGCAGTGCTACCCTCGGGACACATGCTTACTCTGGAAACACCATATATTTT. This codes for CSATLGTHAYSGNTIYF.